This TCR beta chain was captured by sequencing in a study of cytomegalovirus exposure and HLA in healthy donors. Background on the study: Among the roughly 370 genotyped donors, 70% to 85% were placed in the Caucasian-associated ancestry cluster. Whole-study findings and limits: The study flagged some 170 TCR beta chains as cytomegalovirus-associated. A further, later analysis showed that HLA-associated TCR beta chains (compared with equally common others) were more clonally expanded. TCR beta sequences numbering roughly 18,000 were associated with HLA alleles at 0.05 false discovery rate in a later analysis.

This clone was observed at least ten times. What it binds is unknown. Germline V CDR1 and CDR2: SQVTM, ANQGSEA. Trimming pared 4 bases from V and 0 bases from J, leaving 9 bases between. CDR3 length equals 13 residues. Primers: 60 Vbeta forward and 13 Jbeta reverse. TCRdb's copy holds only in-frame clones and misses some; the assay was immunoSEQ multiplex PCR. The table has 110,000 or so clones, around 15% seen once. The sequence derives from a female donor in good health and CMV-seronegative. This chain joins TRBV29-1 and TRBJ1-1, with D uncertain. Sequenced input: PBMCs. CDR3 sequence: CSVVVQMNTEAFF. Here the CDR3 DNA reads TGCAGCGTTGTCGTACAGATGAACACTGAAGCTTTCTTT.